This T cell receptor beta chain was profiled in a study of blood T cells in healthy people across ages. Study information: About one barcoded beta molecule per two T cells was captured by template switching.

Primers used in a second PCR of about 6 to 11 cycles were a sample-barcoded 5' primer and a J-beta primer mix. TCRdb redid the calling of the 5' RACE reads with MiXCR, one entry per CDR3 protein. The table has roughly 1,500,000 distinct CDR3 sequences, about 35% seen once; the top ten hold roughly 12%. CDR1 MDHEN and CDR2 SYDVKM come from the germline V gene. CDR3 length: 12 amino acids. The germline V and J ends were trimmed by 6 bases and 8 bases, with 13 bases remaining between them. The receptor was isolated from a woman aged 25 to 39 in good health. The chain has TRBV28 and TRBJ1-2, with D hard to call. Sequenced material: blood. The chain's CDR3 is CASRWAGGGYTF. The CDR3 nucleotides are TGTGCCAGCAGGTGGGCGGGTGGAGGCTACACCTTC.